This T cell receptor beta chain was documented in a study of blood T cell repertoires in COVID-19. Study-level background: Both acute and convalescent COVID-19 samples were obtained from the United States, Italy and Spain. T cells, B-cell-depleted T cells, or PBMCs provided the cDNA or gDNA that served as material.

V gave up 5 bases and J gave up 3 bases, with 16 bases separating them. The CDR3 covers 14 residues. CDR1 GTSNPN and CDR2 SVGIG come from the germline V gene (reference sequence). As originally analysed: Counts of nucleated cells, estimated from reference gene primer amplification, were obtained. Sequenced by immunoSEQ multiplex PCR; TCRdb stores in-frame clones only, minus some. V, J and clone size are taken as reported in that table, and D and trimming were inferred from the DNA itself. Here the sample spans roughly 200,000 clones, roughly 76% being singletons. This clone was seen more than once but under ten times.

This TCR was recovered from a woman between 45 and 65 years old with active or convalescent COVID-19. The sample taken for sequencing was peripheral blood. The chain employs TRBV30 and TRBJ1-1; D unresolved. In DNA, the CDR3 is TGTGCCTGGGGTCTGGCTCCGAGGTACACTGAAGCTTTCTTT. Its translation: CAWGLAPRYTEAFF.